The clone carrying this T cell receptor beta chain came up a few times. Through template switching, a universal primer site was introduced, and the cDNA contained unique molecular identifiers. Via MiXCR, TCRdb re-called the 5' RACE reads, giving one row per CDR3 protein. The sample yields 600,000 to 800,000 distinct CDR3 sequences, 20% to 25% seen once. This entry belongs to a study of identical twins. The germline V gene encodes CDR1 DFQATT and CDR2 SNEGSKA (reference sequence). The CDR3 is 12 residues long. Trimming shortened V by 2 bases and J by 6 bases, and 9 bases separated the two germline ends. This sample also belongs to another study, concerning T cells expressing NK-cell markers. That report adds: In several experiments, an anti-gamma-delta TCR antibody restricted sorting to alpha-beta TCR T cells.

Sequenced sample: PBMCs. The TCR comes from a woman in her late teens or twenties in good health. The chain uses TRBV20-1 and TRBJ2-3; D is perhaps TRBD2 (6 bases). The CDR3 sequence is CSARPAGDTQYF. DNA of the CDR3: TGCAGTGCTAGACCCGCGGGGGATACGCAGTATTTT.